This T cell receptor beta chain originates from a study of blood T cell repertoires in COVID-19. Overall study: Acute and convalescent COVID-19 samples came from the United States, Italy and Spain. Sample material is recorded as cDNA or gDNA derived from T cells, B-cell-depleted T cells, or PBMCs.

Original analysis: Scientists estimated how many nucleated cells there were by amplifying reference gene primers. Method: immunoSEQ multiplex PCR; TCRdb's copy keeps in-frame clones and lacks some. For V, J and clone size, that table is used; D and trimming come from the DNA. Of 40,000 to 60,000 clones in the sample, about 89% are singletons; the top ten hold approximately 2.1%. Seattle researchers signed up patients amid active infection and tracked them longitudinally. With 7 bases clipped from V and 11 bases from J, the junction kept 7 bases outside the gene matches. Germline assignment: CDR1 MNHEY and CDR2 SMNVEV (reference sequence). This CDR3 region has 11 residues.

The receptor comes from a woman older than 75 with COVID-19, enrolled during active disease. The chain couples TRBV27 to TRBJ1-1; TRBD1 matches 7 bases. Source material: peripheral blood. For the CDR3, the DNA is TGTGCCAGCATGGTGACAGGGAGGGCTTTCTTT. Protein product: CASMVTGRAFF.